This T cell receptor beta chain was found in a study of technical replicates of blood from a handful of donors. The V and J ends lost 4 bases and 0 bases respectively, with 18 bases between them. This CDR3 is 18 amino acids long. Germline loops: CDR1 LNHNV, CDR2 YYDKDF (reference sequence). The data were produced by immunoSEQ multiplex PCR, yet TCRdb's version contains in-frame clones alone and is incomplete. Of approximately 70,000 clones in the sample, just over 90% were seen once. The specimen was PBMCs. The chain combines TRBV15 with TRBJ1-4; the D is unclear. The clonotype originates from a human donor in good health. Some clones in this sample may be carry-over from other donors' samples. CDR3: CATSTRAWEKATNEKLFF. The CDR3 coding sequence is TGTGCCACCAGCACACGAGCTTGGGAGAAGGCAACTAATGAAAAACTGTTTTTT. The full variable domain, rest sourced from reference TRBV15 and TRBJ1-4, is DAMVIQNPRYQVTQFGKPVTLSCSQTLNHNVMYWYQQKSSQAPKLLFHYYDKDFNNEADTPDNFQSRRPNTSFCFLDIRSPGLGDTAMYLCATSTRAWEKATNEKLFFGSGTQLSVL.